The present entry profiles one T cell receptor (beta chain) with its context. The sample originates from a study of blood T cell repertoires in COVID-19. About the study: From the United States, Italy and Spain came samples of acute and convalescent COVID-19. T cells, B-cell-depleted T cells, or PBMCs provided the cDNA or gDNA that served as material.

Per the original methods: By means of reference gene primer amplification, nucleated cell counts were estimated. The assay was immunoSEQ multiplex PCR, and TCRdb's table has in-frame clones only and misses some. D and trimming were read from the DNA, whereas the V and J calls and clone size are those reported in that table. Among some 120,000 clones, around 63% were seen once, and the ten largest hold 2% to 2.5%. Sequences were obtained from peripheral blood. This TCR was recovered from a woman aged 65 to 85 with acute or convalescent COVID-19.

This CDR3 reads CASSQQGQGNEKLFF. The CDR3 nucleotides read TGCGCCAGCAGCCAACAGGGACAGGGTAATGAAAAACTGTTTTTT. This chain joins TRBV4-3 and TRBJ1-4, with TRBD1 identical over 9 bases. Trimming removed 2 bases from V and 4 bases from J; junction bases left unmatched: 2. CDR3 length equals 15 residues. The germline gives CDR1 LGHNA, CDR2 YSLEER.